These 29 T cell receptor beta chains share one sample of origin, sequenced in a study of molecular identifiers for immune sequencing clone quantification. TCRdb recomputed calls from the PCR reads with MiXCR, one row per CDR3 protein. The sample holds about 86,000 distinct CDR3 sequences; around a quarter are singletons and the top ten take about 0.8%. The sample was naive CD8+ T cells from blood, with Jurkat cell RNA spiked in. Subset in this sample: FACS-sorted CD8+CD4-CCR7+CD45RA+ naive T cells. These receptors were collected from a human donor in good health. Some libraries in this study had Jurkat cell RNA spiked in.

This clonotype was detected ten times or more. The chain uses TRBV12-3 or TRBV12-4 and TRBJ2-3, with D maybe TRBD1 (6 bases). The V end lost 4 bases, the J end lost 0 bases, and 11 bases lay between the germline ends. The CDR3 extends over 15 amino acids. Here the CDR3 DNA reads TGTGCCAGCAGTTCAGGGGTTACTAGCACAGATACGCAGTATTTT. It translates to CASSSGVTSTDTQYF.

CDR3 sequence: CASSIWVSSTDTQYF. CDR3 sequence (DNA): TGTGCCAGTAGTATTTGGGTTTCTAGCACAGATACGCAGTATTTT. This chain joins TRBV19 and TRBJ2-3; D is undetermined. The CDR3 contains 15 residues. Between the trimmed V and J ends, which lost 3 bases and 0 bases, there was a span of 10 bases. The germline CDR1 and CDR2 sequences are LNHDA and SQIVND (reference sequence).

Ten or more counts support this clonotype. J is TRBJ2-3 and V is TRBV9; 7 bases line up with TRBD2. V was clipped by 3 bases and J by 2 bases; unmatched bases: 6. The germline gives CDR1 SGDLS, CDR2 YYNGEE. The CDR3 is 15 residues long. Written as DNA, the CDR3 is TGTGCCAGCAGCGGGGGCGGGAGCATCACAGATACGCAGTATTTT. Residues: CASSGGGSITDTQYF.

This chain links TRBV7-9 with TRBJ2-1; 10 nucleotides align to TRBD2. Losses at the gene ends were 5 bases for V and 10 bases for J; bases not matched to a gene: 11. The CDR3 runs to 15 residues. Germline CDR1 reads SEHNR; CDR2 reads FQNEAQ (reference sequence). The CDR3 region is CASSPEASGSYEQFF. The DNA of the CDR3 is TGTGCCAGCAGCCCCGAGGCTAGCGGGAGTTACGAGCAGTTCTTC.

This clonotype was detected ten times or more. The chain has TRBV2 and TRBJ1-2; 7 bases fit TRBD1. Trimming took 1 base from V and 5 from J; bases not matched to a gene: 7. Germline lookup yields CDR1 SNHLY and CDR2 FYNNEI. There are 15 residues in the CDR3. CDR3 protein: CASSEGQGPTYGYTF. The CDR3 bases are TGTGCCAGCAGTGAAGGACAGGGACCCACATATGGCTACACCTTC.

The sample holds one count of this clonotype. A much larger clone sits a single nucleotide away, making a read error possible. The CDR3 DNA follows: TGTGCCAGCAGCTTGTCAGATACGCAGTGTTTT. Protein: CASSLSDTQCF. The chain has TRBV5-6 and TRBJ2-3; D is ambiguous. Germline loops: CDR1 SGHDT, CDR2 YYEEEE. CDR3 size: 11 residues.

This clonotype was observed at least ten times. The chain uses TRBV5-1 and TRBJ2-7; D might be TRBD1 or TRBD2, each matching 5 bases. Trimming took off 0 bases at V and 2 bases at J, with 12 bases between the two ends. CDR3 size: 15 residues. Looked up from germline, CDR1 is SGHRS and CDR2 is YFSETQ. CDR3 bases: TGCGCCAGCAGCTTGGCCGGGACGGTTACCTACGAGCAGTACTTC. Its translation: CASSLAGTVTYEQYF.

This clonotype has just a few counts. This chain connects TRBV5-6 to TRBJ2-7; D is unresolved. This CDR3 is 13 amino acids long. V lost 2 bases and J lost 3, with 9 bases in between. The germline gives CDR1 SGHDT, CDR2 YYEEEE. CDR3 sequence: CASSLYRSYEQYF. CDR3 DNA sequence: TGTGCCAGCAGCTTATATCGGAGCTACGAGCAGTACTTC. Variable domain in full (rest from reference TRBV5-6 and TRBJ2-7): DAGVTQSPTHLIKTRGQQVTLRCSPKSGHDTVSWYQQALGQGPQFIFQYYEEEERQRGNFPDRFSGHQFPNYSSELNVNALLLGDSALYLCASSLYRSYEQYFGPGTRLTVT.

This clonotype was seen more than once but under ten times. The chain couples TRBV18 to TRBJ2-1; no clear D. CDR1 is KGHSH, CDR2 LQKENI, per germline. There are 13 residues in the CDR3. V dropped 3 bases and J dropped 7 bases, with 10 bases sitting between them. CDR3 residues: CASSPGFGNEQFF. The CDR3 DNA sequence: TGTGCCAGCTCACCCGGCTTTGGGAATGAGCAGTTCTTC.

This clonotype was counted ten times or more. The genes are TRBV27 and TRBJ2-5, with a possible D match to TRBD2 (5 bases). V lost 2 bases to trimming and J lost 4 bases, with 8 bases between them. This CDR3 comprises 13 residues. Germline loops: CDR1 MNHEY, CDR2 SMNVEV (reference sequence). The CDR3 reads CASSLRGSETQYF. DNA for the CDR3: TGTGCCAGCAGTTTACGCGGGTCAGAGACCCAGTACTTC.

This clonotype has at least ten counts. The genes are TRBV27 and TRBJ2-3, with 8 positions matching TRBD1. This CDR3 spans 17 amino acids. Trimming removed 5 bases from V and 5 bases from J; junction bases left unmatched: 15. Germline assignment: CDR1 MNHEY and CDR2 SMNVEV (reference sequence). The CDR3 sequence is CASSPATPQGALDTQYF. CDR3 nucleotide sequence: TGTGCCAGCAGTCCAGCCACCCCTCAGGGGGCTTTAGATACGCAGTATTTT.

The V gene is TRBV12-3 or TRBV12-4, the J gene TRBJ1-4; D is uncertain. The CDR3 runs 12 residues. V was clipped by 2 bases and J by 8 bases, with 6 bases between them. CDR3 region: CASSLSSEKLFF. For the CDR3, the DNA is TGTGCCAGCAGTTTATCCTCGGAAAAACTGTTTTTT.

In regard to this clonotype: Being one base from a much bigger clone, this may be a read error. The J gene is TRBJ2-7, the V gene TRBV20-1; the D call may be TRBD1 or TRBD2 (5 bases each). V lost 4 bases and J 0 bases, leaving 16 bases between the germline ends. In germline, CDR1 is DFQATT, CDR2 SNEGSKA (reference sequence). The CDR3 is made up of 15 amino acids. CDR3 protein: CSATRDRHSSYEQYF. The CDR3 DNA sequence: TGCAGTGCTACACGGGACCGGCACAGCTCCTACGAGCAGTACTTC.

For this clonotype: A clone one base away is much larger, so this may be a read error. This chain joins TRBV29-1 and TRBJ2-1; tentatively, D is TRBD2 (5 bases). CDR1 is SQVTM, CDR2 ANQGSEA, per germline. The CDR3 is 17 residues long. Written as DNA, the CDR3 is TGCAGCGCTGAAGATGGTGGTCGGGGAGCAGCCTACAATGAGCAGTTCTTC. Protein sequence: CSAEDGGRGAAYNEQFF.

Comments on this clonotype: A clone one base away is much larger, so this may be a read error. The CDR3 region has the DNA TGTGCCAGCAGAGTCAGCGGGAGCTCCTACGAGCAGTACTTC. This translates into CASRVSGSSYEQYF. The chain combines TRBV9 with TRBJ2-7, with 8 nucleotides matching TRBD2. Trimming removed 5 bases from V and 0 bases from J; junction bases left unmatched: 4. Germline values: CDR1 SGDLS, CDR2 YYNGEE. This CDR3 has 14 amino acids. Looking up the rest from reference TRBV9 and TRBJ2-7 gives the full variable domain: DSGVTQTPKHLITATGQRVTLRCSPRSGDLSVYWYQQSLDQGLQFLIQYYNGEERAKGNILERFSAQQFPDLHSELNLSSLELGDSALYFCASRVSGSSYEQYFGPGTRLTVT.

Note on this clonotype: This may arise from a read error, as a much more abundant clone is one base away. The chain uses TRBV20-1 and TRBJ2-4, with 9 bases aligning to TRBD2. There are 15 residues in the CDR3. Looked up from germline, CDR1 is DFQATT and CDR2 is SNEGSKA (reference sequence). The trim removed 3 bases at V and 12 bases at J, leaving 15 bases unmatched. This chain's CDR3 is CSARKTGGRAIAQYF. The DNA for the CDR3 is TGCAGTGCTAGGAAGACTGGCGGGAGGGCGATTGCTCAGTACTTC.

Concerning this clonotype itself: Given a much more abundant clone one base away, this may be a read error. This rearrangement joins TRBV7-8 to TRBJ2-1; 12 positions match TRBD2. This CDR3 comprises 15 residues. Germline lookup yields CDR1 SGHVS and CDR2 FQNEAQ. Germline trimming cut 5 bases from V and 7 bases from J; bases unmatched to any gene: 6. The chain's CDR3 is CASSPRLAGANEQFF. The CDR3 DNA is TGTGCCAGCAGCCCCAGACTAGCGGGGGCAAATGAGCAGTTCTTC.

This clonotype was recorded at least ten times. The rearrangement joins TRBV2 to TRBJ2-1; either TRBD1 or TRBD2 may supply D (5 bases each). V was pared by 4 bases and J by 0 bases, with 13 bases between. Germline assignment: CDR1 SNHLY and CDR2 FYNNEI. The CDR3 runs 16 residues. The CDR3 reads CASSVVGVRSYNEQFF. In nucleotides, the CDR3 is TGTGCCAGCAGTGTGGTGGGGGTTCGCTCCTACAATGAGCAGTTCTTC.

A remark on this clonotype: A much larger clone lies a single base off, so this may be a read error. V is TRBV28 and J is TRBJ2-5; D call uncertain. Per the germline V gene, CDR1 is MDHEN and CDR2 is SYDVKM. Deletions cut 5 bases from V and 5 bases from J, with 18 bases between. The CDR3 spans 15 residues. This CDR3 reads CASSPLTHVGETQYF. CDR3 nucleotide sequence: TGTGCCAGCAGTCCTCTGACCCATGTGGGGGAGACCCAGTACTTC.

This clonotype has only a few counts. The chain carries TRBV2 and TRBJ1-5; no clear D. Deletions cut 4 bases from V and 1 base from J, with 5 bases between. CDR3 size: 13 residues. Germline V gene sequence: CDR1 SNHLY, CDR2 FYNNEI. CDR3 loop: CASSVASNQPQHF. In DNA, the CDR3 is TGTGCCAGCAGTGTGGCAAGCAATCAGCCCCAGCATTTT.

Note on this clonotype: A much larger clone lies a single base off, so this may be a read error. The chain has TRBV19 and TRBJ2-7, with D unclear. Germline V gene sequence: CDR1 LNHDA, CDR2 SQIVND (reference sequence). The CDR3 sequence is 14 residues long. V was clipped by 3 bases and J by 5 bases, with 14 bases between them. Here the CDR3 reads CASSMLGRSHEQYF. The CDR3 DNA sequence: TGTGCCAGTAGTATGCTCGGCAGATCCCACGAGCAGTACTTC. The entire variable domain, with the rest obtained from reference TRBV19 and TRBJ2-7, is as follows: DGGITQSPKYLFRKEGQNVTLSCEQNLNHDAMYWYRQDPGQGLRLIYYSQIVNDFQKGDIAEGYSVSREKKESFPLTVTSAQKNPTAFYLCASSMLGRSHEQYFGPGTRLTVT.

In this sample, this clonotype turned up many times. This sequence joins TRBV4-1 and TRBJ2-1; no clear D. The CDR3 totals 13 residues. CDR1 is MGHRA and CDR2 is YSYEKL in the germline V gene. The germline V and J ends were trimmed by 0 bases and 8 bases, with 8 bases remaining between them. The CDR3 bases are TGCGCCAGCAGCCAAGAGTCCCCGCATGAGCAGTTCTTC. This sequence encodes CASSQESPHEQFF.

Ten or more counts support this clonotype. This rearrangement joins TRBV19 to TRBJ2-5; D assignment may be TRBD1 or TRBD2 (6 bases each). CDR3 length: 14 amino acids. CDR1 LNHDA and CDR2 SQIVND come from the germline V gene (reference sequence). Between the trimmed V and J ends, which lost 1 base and 2 bases, there was a span of 8 bases. The CDR3 DNA reads as TGTGCCAGTAGTATAGTAGGGGGGCAAGAGACCCAGTACTTC. It yields the protein CASSIVGGQETQYF. Variable domain in full (rest from reference TRBV19 and TRBJ2-5): DGGITQSPKYLFRKEGQNVTLSCEQNLNHDAMYWYRQDPGQGLRLIYYSQIVNDFQKGDIAEGYSVSREKKESFPLTVTSAQKNPTAFYLCASSIVGGQETQYFGPGTRLLVL.

V and J are TRBV4-1 and TRBJ2-1, with TRBD2 identical over 9 bases. V lost 4 bases, J lost 3 bases, and 13 bases stayed unmatched. Germline V gene lookup returns CDR1 MGHRA and CDR2 YSYEKL. This CDR3 spans 18 amino acids. This chain's CDR3 is CASSPLGGAGGLYNEQFF. In nucleotides, the CDR3 is TGCGCCAGCAGCCCTCTTGGTGGAGCGGGGGGACTCTACAATGAGCAGTTCTTC.

This clonotype was seen repeatedly, ten times or more. This chain links TRBV29-1 with TRBJ2-2, with 7 bases matching TRBD2. Germline V gene sequence: CDR1 SQVTM, CDR2 ANQGSEA. CDR3 length equals 15 residues. Trimming at V came to 6 bases and at J to 7 bases, leaving 14 bases not matched to a gene. The CDR3 DNA is TGCAGCGTCCAAGGGGCGGGAGTCACGGGCGGGGAGCTGTTTTTT. This translates into CSVQGAGVTGGELFF.

With respect to this clonotype: This clone may be a read error of a much larger clone one base away. This rearrangement joins TRBV23-1 to TRBJ1-2; a possible D gene is TRBD1 (5 bases). TRBV23-1 is an ORF, and what it does is uncertain. The CDR3 runs 15 residues. V lost 7 bases, J lost 10 bases, and 25 bases lay in between. This CDR3 reads CASKRVSGTSLVYTF. The DNA for the CDR3 is TGCGCCAGCAAAAGAGTATCCGGGACGTCGCTTGTCTACACCTTC.

This clonotype was picked up a small number of times. V gene TRBV7-9 combines with J gene TRBJ2-7, with D possibly TRBD1 on 6 matching bases. This CDR3 spans 14 amino acids. Trimming took 5 bases from V and 4 from J, leaving 15 bases between them. Germline values: CDR1 SEHNR, CDR2 FQNEAQ (reference sequence). The CDR3 DNA reads TGTGCCAGCAGCGGGACGACAGGACCATACGAGCAGTACTTC. It yields the protein CASSGTTGPYEQYF.

This clonotype was recorded once. With a much larger clone just one base away, this may be a read error. V is TRBV7-6 and J is TRBJ1-1; D call uncertain. Deletions cut 4 bases from V and 4 bases from J, with 22 bases between. CDR1 is SGHVS and CDR2 is FNYEAQ in the germline V gene. This CDR3 spans 17 amino acids. The CDR3 is CASSSDVVILRSTEAFF. The CDR3 nucleotides read TGTGCCAGCAGCTCGGACGTCGTAATTCTCAGGAGCACTGAAGCTTTCTTT.

This clonotype came up many times. V and J are TRBV6-5 and TRBJ1-1, with 10 bases identical to TRBD1. Trimming took 2 bases from V and 5 from J; bases not matched to a gene: 5. Looked up from germline, CDR1 is MNHEY and CDR2 is SVGAGI. The CDR3 runs to 15 residues. The CDR3 is CASSYAGQGGTEAFF. The CDR3 DNA sequence: TGTGCCAGCAGTTACGCCGGACAGGGGGGGACTGAAGCTTTCTTT.